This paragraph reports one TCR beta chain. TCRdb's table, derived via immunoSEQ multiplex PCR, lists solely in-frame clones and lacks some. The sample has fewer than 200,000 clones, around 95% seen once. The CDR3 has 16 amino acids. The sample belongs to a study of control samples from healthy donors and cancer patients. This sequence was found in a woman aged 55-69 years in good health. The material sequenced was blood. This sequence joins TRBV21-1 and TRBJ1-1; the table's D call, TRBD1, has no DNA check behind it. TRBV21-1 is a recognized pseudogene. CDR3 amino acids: CASSKDQTLFARATFF. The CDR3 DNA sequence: TGTGCCAGCAGCAAAGACCAGACCTTATTTGCCAGGGCGACTTTCTTT.